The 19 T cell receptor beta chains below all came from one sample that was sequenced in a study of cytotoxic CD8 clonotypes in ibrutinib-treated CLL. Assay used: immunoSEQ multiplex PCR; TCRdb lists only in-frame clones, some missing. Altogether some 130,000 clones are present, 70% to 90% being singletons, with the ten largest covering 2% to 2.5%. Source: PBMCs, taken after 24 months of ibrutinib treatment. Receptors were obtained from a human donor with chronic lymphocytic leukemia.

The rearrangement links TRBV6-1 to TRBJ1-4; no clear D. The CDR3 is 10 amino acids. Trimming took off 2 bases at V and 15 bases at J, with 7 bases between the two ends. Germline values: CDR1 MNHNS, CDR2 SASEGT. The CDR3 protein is CASSEIWVFF. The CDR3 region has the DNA TGTGCCAGCAGTGAAATATGGGTGTTTTTT.

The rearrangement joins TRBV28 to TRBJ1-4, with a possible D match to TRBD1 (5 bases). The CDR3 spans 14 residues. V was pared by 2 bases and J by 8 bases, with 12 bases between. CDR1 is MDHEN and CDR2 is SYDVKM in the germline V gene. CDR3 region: CASSLDARGEKLFF. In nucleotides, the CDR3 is TGTGCCAGCAGTTTAGACGCGCGGGGCGAAAAACTGTTTTTT.

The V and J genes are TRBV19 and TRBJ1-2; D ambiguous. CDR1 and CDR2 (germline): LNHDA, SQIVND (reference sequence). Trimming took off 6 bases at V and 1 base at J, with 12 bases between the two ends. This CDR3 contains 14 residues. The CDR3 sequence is CASRLEDRNYGYTF. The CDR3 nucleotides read TGTGCCAGTAGGCTTGAGGACCGTAACTATGGCTACACCTTC.

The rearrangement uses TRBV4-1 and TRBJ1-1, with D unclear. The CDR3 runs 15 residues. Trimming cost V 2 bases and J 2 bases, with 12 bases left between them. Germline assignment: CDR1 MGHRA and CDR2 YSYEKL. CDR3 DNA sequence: TGCGCCAGCAGCCAAAGTCCTTGGGAAAACACTGAAGCTTTCTTT. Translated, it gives CASSQSPWENTEAFF.

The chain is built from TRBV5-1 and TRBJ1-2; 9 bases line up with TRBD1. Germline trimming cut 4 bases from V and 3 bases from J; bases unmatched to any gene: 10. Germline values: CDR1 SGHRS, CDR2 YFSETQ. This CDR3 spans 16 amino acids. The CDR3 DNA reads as TGCGCCAGCAGCCCTGGAGGGGGACAGGGCTACTATGGCTACACCTTC. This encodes CASSPGGGQGYYGYTF. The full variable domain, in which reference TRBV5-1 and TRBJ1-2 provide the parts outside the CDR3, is KAGVTQTPRYLIKTRGQQVTLSCSPISGHRSVSWYQQTPGQGLQFLFEYFSETQRNKGNFPGRFSGRQFSNSRSEMNVSTLELGDSALYLCASSPGGGQGYYGYTFGSGTRLTVV.

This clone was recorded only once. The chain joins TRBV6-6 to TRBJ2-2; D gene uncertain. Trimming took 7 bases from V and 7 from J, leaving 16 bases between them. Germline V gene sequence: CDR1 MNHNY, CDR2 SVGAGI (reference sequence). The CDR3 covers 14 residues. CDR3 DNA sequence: TGTGCCAGCACCCCCCGAATATCCAGCGGGGAGCTGTTTTTT. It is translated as CASTPRISSGELFF.

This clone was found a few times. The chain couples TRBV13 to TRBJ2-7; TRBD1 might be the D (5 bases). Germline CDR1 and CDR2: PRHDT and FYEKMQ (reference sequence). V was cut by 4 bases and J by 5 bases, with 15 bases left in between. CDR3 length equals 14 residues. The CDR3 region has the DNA TGTGCCAGCAGCTACCTCGAAGGGGTACACGAGCAGTACTTC. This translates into CASSYLEGVHEQYF.

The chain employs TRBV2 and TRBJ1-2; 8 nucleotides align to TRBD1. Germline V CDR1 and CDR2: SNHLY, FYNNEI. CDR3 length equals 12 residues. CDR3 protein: CASERDRRVYTF. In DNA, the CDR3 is TGTGCGAGCGAACGGGACAGGCGAGTCTACACCTTC.

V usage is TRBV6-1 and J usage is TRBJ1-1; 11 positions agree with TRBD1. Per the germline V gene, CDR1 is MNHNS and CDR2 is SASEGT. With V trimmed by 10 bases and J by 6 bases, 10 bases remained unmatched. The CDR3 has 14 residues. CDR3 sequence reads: CAISLPGQGAEAFF. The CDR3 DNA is TGTGCCATCAGCCTCCCGGGACAGGGGGCTGAAGCTTTCTTT.

The CDR3 sequence: CASSFGTGTEAFF. As DNA, the CDR3 is TGTGCCAGCAGCTTTGGGACAGGGACCGAAGCTTTCTTT. This chain uses TRBV7-2 with TRBJ1-1; 9 bases are shared with TRBD1. The CDR3 extends over 13 amino acids. Germline-derived CDR1 and CDR2 are SGHTA and FQGNSA. Trimming cost V 3 bases and J 8 bases; bases outside gene matches: 4.

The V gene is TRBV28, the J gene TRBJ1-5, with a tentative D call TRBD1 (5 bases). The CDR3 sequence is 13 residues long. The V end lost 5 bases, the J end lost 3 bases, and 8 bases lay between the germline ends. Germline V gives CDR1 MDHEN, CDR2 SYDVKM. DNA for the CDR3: TGTGCCAGCAGTCTAGGGGCCAATCAGCCCCAGCATTTT. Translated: CASSLGANQPQHF.

CDR3 region: CASSARSYEQYF. DNA for the CDR3: TGTGCCAGCAGCGCCCGATCCTACGAGCAGTACTTC. The rearrangement links TRBV5-6 to TRBJ2-7; D is undetermined. The V and J ends lost 4 bases and 1 base respectively, with 6 bases between them. This CDR3 comprises 12 residues. Germline loops: CDR1 SGHDT, CDR2 YYEEEE.

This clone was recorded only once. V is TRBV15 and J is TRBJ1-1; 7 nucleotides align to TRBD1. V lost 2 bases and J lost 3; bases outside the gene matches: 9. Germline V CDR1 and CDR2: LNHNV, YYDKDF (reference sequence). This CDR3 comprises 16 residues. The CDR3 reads CATSRSQTGTYTEAFF. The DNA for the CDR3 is TGTGCCACCAGCAGAAGCCAGACAGGGACTTACACTGAAGCTTTCTTT.

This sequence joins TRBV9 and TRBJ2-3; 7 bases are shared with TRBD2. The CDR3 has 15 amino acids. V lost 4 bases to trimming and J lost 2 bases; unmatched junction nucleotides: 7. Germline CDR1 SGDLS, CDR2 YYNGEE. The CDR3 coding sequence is TGTGCCAGCAGCCCCCTGGGGACTAACACAGATACGCAGTATTTT. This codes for CASSPLGTNTDTQYF.

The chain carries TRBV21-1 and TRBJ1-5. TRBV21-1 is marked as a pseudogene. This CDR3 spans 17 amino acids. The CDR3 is CASSRPRVQENNQPQHF. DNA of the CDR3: TGTGCCAGCAGCCGACCTAGGGTTCAAGAGAACAATCAGCCCCAGCATTTT.

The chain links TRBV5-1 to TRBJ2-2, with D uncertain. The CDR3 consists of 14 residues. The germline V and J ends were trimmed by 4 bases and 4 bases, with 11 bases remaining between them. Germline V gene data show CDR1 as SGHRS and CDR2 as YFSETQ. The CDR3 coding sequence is TGCGCCAGCAGCGTTAGGCTAGTCACCGGGGAGCTGTTTTTT. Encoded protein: CASSVRLVTGELFF.

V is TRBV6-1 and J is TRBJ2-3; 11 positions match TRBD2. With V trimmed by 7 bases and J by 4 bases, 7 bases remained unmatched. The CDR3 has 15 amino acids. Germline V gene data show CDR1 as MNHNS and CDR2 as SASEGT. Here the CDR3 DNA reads TGTGCCAGCACCAGTAGCGGGGGGGCCTCAGATACGCAGTATTTT. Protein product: CASTSSGGASDTQYF.

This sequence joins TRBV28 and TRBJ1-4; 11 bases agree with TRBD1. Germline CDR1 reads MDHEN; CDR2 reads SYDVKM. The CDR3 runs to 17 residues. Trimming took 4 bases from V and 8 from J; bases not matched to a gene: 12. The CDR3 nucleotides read TGTGCCAGCAGTTCCCCATATAGGGACAGGGGGGAGGAAAAACTGTTTTTT. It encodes CASSSPYRDRGEEKLFF.

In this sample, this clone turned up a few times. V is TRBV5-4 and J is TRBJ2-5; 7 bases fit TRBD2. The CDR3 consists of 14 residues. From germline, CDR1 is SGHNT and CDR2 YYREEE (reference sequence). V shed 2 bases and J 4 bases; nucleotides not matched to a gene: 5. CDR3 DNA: TGTGCCAGCAGCTTCTCAGCGGGGCCAGAGACCCAGTACTTC. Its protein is CASSFSAGPETQYF.